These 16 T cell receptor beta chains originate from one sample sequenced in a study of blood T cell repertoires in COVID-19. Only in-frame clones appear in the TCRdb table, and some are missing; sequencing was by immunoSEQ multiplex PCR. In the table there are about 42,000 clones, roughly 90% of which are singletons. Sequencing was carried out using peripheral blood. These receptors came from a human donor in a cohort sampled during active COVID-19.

For the CDR3, the DNA is TGTGCCAGCAGCTTAGGTCTAGCGGGAGCGAACACCGGGGAGCTGTTTTTT. Encoded protein: CASSLGLAGANTGELFF. The genes are TRBV7-9 and TRBJ2-2; TRBD2 agrees at 10 bases. Germline V lookup: CDR1 SEHNR, CDR2 FQNEAQ (reference sequence). The V segment lost 1 base and the J segment 0 bases; nucleotides outside the gene matches: 2. This CDR3 region has 17 residues.

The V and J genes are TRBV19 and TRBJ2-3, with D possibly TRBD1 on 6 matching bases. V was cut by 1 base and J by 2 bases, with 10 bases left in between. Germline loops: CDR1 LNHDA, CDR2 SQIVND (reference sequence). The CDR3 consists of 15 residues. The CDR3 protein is CASSIVTGHTDTQYF. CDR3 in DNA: TGTGCCAGTAGTATAGTCACAGGGCACACAGATACGCAGTATTTT.

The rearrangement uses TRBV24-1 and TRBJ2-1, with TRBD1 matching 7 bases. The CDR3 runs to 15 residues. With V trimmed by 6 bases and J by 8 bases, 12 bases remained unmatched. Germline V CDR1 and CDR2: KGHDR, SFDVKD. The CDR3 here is CATSPGLQGWHEQFF. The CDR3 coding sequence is TGTGCCACCAGTCCGGGCCTACAGGGGTGGCATGAGCAGTTCTTC.

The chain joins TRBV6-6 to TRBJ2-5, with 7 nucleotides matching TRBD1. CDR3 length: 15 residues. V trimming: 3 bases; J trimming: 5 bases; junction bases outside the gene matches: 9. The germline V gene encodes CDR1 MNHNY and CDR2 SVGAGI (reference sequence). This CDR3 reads CASSYGQGVSETQYF. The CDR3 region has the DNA TGTGCCAGCAGTTATGGGCAGGGGGTGAGTGAGACCCAGTACTTC.

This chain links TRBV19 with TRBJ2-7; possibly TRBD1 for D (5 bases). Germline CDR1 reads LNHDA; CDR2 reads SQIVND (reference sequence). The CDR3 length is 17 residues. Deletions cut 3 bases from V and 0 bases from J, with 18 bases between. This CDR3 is CASSIRYAGLPSYEQYF. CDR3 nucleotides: TGTGCCAGTAGTATTCGCTACGCAGGGCTGCCCTCCTACGAGCAGTACTTC.

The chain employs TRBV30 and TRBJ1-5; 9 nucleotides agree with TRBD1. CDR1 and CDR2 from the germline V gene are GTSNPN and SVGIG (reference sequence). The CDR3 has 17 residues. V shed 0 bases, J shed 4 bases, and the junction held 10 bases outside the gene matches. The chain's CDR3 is CAWSVPRTGEVNQPQHF. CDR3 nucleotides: TGTGCCTGGAGTGTACCCCGGACAGGGGAAGTAAATCAGCCCCAGCATTTT.

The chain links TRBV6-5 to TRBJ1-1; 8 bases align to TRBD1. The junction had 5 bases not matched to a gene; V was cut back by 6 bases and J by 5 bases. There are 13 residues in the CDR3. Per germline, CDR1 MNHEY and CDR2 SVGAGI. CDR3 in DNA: TGTGCCAGCAGGGCGACAGGGGTTACTGAAGCTTTCTTT. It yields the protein CASRATGVTEAFF.

CDR3 coding DNA: TGTGCCAGCAGTGCCACGGGTGCCTACGAGCAGTACTTC. It encodes CASSATGAYEQYF. The chain joins TRBV2 to TRBJ2-7; D unclear. CDR3 length: 13 residues. Trimming cost V 4 bases and J 2 bases, with 9 bases left between them. Germline V lookup: CDR1 SNHLY, CDR2 FYNNEI.

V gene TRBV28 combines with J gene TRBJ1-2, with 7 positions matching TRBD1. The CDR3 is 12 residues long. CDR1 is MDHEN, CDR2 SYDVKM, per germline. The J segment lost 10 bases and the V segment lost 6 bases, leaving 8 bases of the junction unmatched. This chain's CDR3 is CASSLGQVTYTF. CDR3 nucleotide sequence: TGTGCCAGCAGCCTCGGACAGGTTACCTACACCTTC.

The CDR3 region has the DNA TGTGCCAGCTCCGTACTTCAGGGGGTTGATTCACCCCTCCACTTT. Translated, it gives CASSVLQGVDSPLHF. The rearrangement joins TRBV18 to TRBJ1-6; 7 nucleotides line up with TRBD1. Germline CDR1 KGHSH, CDR2 LQKENI. This CDR3 is 15 amino acids long. With V trimmed by 6 bases and J by 8 bases, 10 bases remained unmatched.

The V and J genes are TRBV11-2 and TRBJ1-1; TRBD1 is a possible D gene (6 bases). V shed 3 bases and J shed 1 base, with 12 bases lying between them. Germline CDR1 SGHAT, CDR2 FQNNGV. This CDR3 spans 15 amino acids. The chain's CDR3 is CASSLTTGKNTEAFF. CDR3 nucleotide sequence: TGTGCCAGCAGCTTGACCACAGGGAAGAACACTGAAGCTTTCTTT.

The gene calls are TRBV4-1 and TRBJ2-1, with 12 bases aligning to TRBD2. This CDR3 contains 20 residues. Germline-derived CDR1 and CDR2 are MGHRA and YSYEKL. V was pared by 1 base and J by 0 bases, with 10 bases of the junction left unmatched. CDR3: CASSQVFRKTSGGSYNEQFF. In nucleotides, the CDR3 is TGCGCCAGCAGCCAAGTTTTCCGTAAGACTAGCGGGGGCTCCTACAATGAGCAGTTCTTC.

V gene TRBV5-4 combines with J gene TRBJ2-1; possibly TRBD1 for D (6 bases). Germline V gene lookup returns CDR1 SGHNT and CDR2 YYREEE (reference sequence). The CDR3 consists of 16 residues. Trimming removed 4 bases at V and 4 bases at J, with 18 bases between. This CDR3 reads CASSTDPGGAYNEQFF. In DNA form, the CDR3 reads TGTGCCAGCAGCACGGATCCTGGGGGCGCTTACAATGAGCAGTTCTTC.

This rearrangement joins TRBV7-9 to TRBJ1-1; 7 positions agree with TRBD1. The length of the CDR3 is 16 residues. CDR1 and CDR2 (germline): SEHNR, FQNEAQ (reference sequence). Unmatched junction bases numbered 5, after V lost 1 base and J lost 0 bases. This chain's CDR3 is CASSLGGQFMNTEAFF. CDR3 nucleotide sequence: TGTGCCAGCAGCTTAGGGGGACAGTTTATGAACACTGAAGCTTTCTTT.

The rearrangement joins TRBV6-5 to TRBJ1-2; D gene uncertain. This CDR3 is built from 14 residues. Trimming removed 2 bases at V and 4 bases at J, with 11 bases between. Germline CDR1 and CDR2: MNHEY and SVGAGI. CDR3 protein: CASSYRRTTYGYTF. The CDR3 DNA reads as TGTGCCAGCAGTTACAGGAGGACCACCTATGGCTACACCTTC.

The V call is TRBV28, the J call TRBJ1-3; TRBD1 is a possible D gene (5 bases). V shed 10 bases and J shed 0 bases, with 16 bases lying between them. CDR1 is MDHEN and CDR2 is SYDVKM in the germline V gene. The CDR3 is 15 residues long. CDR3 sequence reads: CATQRGLLSGNTIYF. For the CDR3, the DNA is TGTGCCACCCAAAGGGGACTTCTCTCTGGAAACACCATATATTTT.